Listed below are T cell receptor beta chains from one sample, sequenced in a study of shared clonotypes between healthy human individuals. Profiling relied on immunoSEQ multiplex PCR, and the TCRdb table lists in-frame clones only, not all of them. This sample has approximately 500,000 clones, with around 73% found just once. The material sequenced was PBMCs. These receptors originate from a woman aged 40 to 55 in good health. Some clones in this sample may be carry-over from other donors' samples. Both conserved end residues are part of each CDR3. The D gene is left open where the match is weak. Clone size is given for some rows only: seen once, a few or many times, or a class if the clone is expanded.

clone_size d_call j_call v_call cdr3_aa cdr3_nt
NA NA TRBJ2-4 TRBV5-5 CASSSGGNALNIQYF TGTGCCAGCAGCTCTGGGGGGAATGCACTAAACATTCAGTACTTC
NA TRBD1 TRBJ1-1 TRBV19 CASSTTGVPTTEAFF TGTGCCAGTAGTACGACAGGGGTGCCGACCACTGAAGCTTTCTTT
NA NA TRBJ1-3 TRBV4-2 CASSQGVSSGNTIYF TGTGCCAGCAGCCAAGGCGTGAGCTCTGGAAACACCATATATTTT
NA TRBD2 TRBJ2-2 TRBV18 CASSQRTSGSANTGELFF TGTGCCAGCTCACAACGGACTAGCGGGAGCGCGAACACCGGGGAGCTGTTTTTT
NA TRBD2 TRBJ2-1 TRBV9 CASSHTGTSGSNEQFF TGTGCCAGCAGCCATACCGGGACTAGCGGGAGCAATGAGCAGTTCTTC
NA TRBD1 TRBJ2-7 TRBV18 CASSPGTGVEEQYF TGTGCCAGCTCACCAGGGACAGGGGTTGAGGAGCAGTACTTC
NA NA TRBJ2-1 TRBV7-9 CASSLEGSMETYNEQFF TGTGCCAGCAGCTTAGAAGGAAGTATGGAGACCTACAATGAGCAGTTCTTC
NA NA TRBJ2-3 TRBV6-1 CASSEALHTQYF TGTGCCAGCAGTGAAGCTCTCCATACGCAGTATTTT
NA NA TRBJ2-1 TRBV5-1 CASSLEVNNEQFF TGCGCCAGCAGCTTGGAGGTGAACAATGAGCAGTTCTTC
NA NA TRBJ2-2 TRBV30 CAWSVRDTRTGELFF TGTGCCTGGAGTGTACGGGACACCCGAACCGGGGAGCTGTTTTTT
NA NA TRBJ2-5 TRBV7-2 CASSYAGTQETQYF TGTGCCAGCAGCTACGCCGGGACTCAAGAGACCCAGTACTTC
NA NA TRBJ2-5 TRBV30 CAWSHVQETQYF TGTGCCTGGAGTCACGTCCAAGAGACCCAGTACTTC
NA TRBD2 TRBJ2-7 TRBV7-3 CASTPWREPYYEQYF TGTGCCAGCACCCCGTGGCGGGAGCCTTACTACGAGCAGTACTTC
NA TRBD1 TRBJ2-5 TRBV5-1 CASSLGPGQGQETQYF TGCGCCAGCAGCTTGGGCCCCGGACAGGGACAAGAGACCCAGTACTTC
NA NA TRBJ2-7 TRBV5-4 CASSSRNYEQYF TGTGCCAGCAGCTCCCGAAACTACGAGCAGTACTTC
NA NA TRBJ2-7 TRBV7-9 CASSLAGTGIYEQYF TGTGCCAGCAGCTTAGCTGGGACGGGCATTTACGAGCAGTACTTC
NA TRBD2 TRBJ2-3 TRBV4-1 CASSQDPGLVGGRDTQYF TGCGCCAGCAGCCAAGATCCGGGACTAGTGGGAGGGAGGGATACGCAGTATTTT
NA NA TRBJ2-1 TRBV11-2 CASRSPKGGTNEQLF TGTGCCAGCAGGAGTCCGAAGGGTGGGACGAATGAGCAGCTCTTC
NA NA TRBJ2-3 TRBV9 CASSVATTATDTQYF TGTGCCAGCAGCGTGGCCACGACAGCCACAGATACGCAGTATTTT
NA NA TRBJ1-1 TRBV5-8 CASSRRGSEAFF TGTGCCAGCAGCAGAAGGGGGTCTGAAGCTTTCTTT
NA NA TRBJ1-1 TRBV6-5 CASSRGNTEAFF TGTGCCAGCAGCCGAGGGAATACTGAAGCTTTCTTT
NA NA TRBJ2-2 TRBV6-5 CASSLAVGANTGELFF TGTGCCAGCAGTTTGGCGGTAGGAGCGAACACCGGGGAGCTGTTTTTT
NA NA TRBJ2-6 TRBV27 CASSLQVTGANVLTF TGTGCCAGCAGCTTACAGGTTACCGGGGCCAACGTCCTGACTTTC
once TRBD2 TRBJ2-1 TRBV19 CASRLADYNEQFF TGTGCCAGCCGACTAGCGGACTACAATGAGCAGTTCTTC
NA TRBD2 TRBJ2-6 TRBV27 CASSPLGTSGRAGANVLTF TGTGCCAGCAGTCCCTTGGGGACTAGCGGGAGGGCTGGGGCCAACGTCCTGACTTTC
NA NA TRBJ2-5 TRBV6-5 CASSRLTVQETQYF TGTGCCAGCAGCCGACTAACCGTCCAAGAGACCCAGTACTTC
NA NA TRBJ1-1 TRBV6-6 CASRKRGVEAFF TGTGCCAGCAGGAAACGAGGGGTTGAAGCTTTCTTT